This T cell receptor (beta chain) was captured in a study of OX40 agonist ivuxolimab in advanced cancers. Across the study: Having had anti-PD-1, anti-PD-L1 or anti-CTLA-4 therapy before was allowed, and more than 35% had some. One patient with hepatocellular carcinoma and two with cutaneous melanoma, three in all, had partial responses. Study observations and caveats: Some of the nonresponding patients also showed low levels of normalized T-cell clonal expansion.

The CDR3 is 14 amino acids. Trimming left V 8 bases short and J 5 bases short, with 16 bases between. The germline gives CDR1 MNHEY, CDR2 SMNVEV (reference sequence). The protocol was immunoSEQ multiplex PCR, while the TCRdb copy is restricted to in-frame clones and leaves out a portion. This sample has over 30,000 clones, with 82% found just once. This clone turned up a few times. What it binds is not known. The rearrangement uses TRBV27 and TRBJ2-1, with D tentatively TRBD2 (6 bases). The source was CD4+ or CD8+ T cells sorted from blood, collected in a trial of the OX40 agonist ivuxolimab. The TCR was taken from an adult with an advanced solid tumor such as melanoma, head and neck, liver or kidney cancer. As DNA, the CDR3 is TGTGCCAGCTTCCGACCGGGACTGCACAATGAGCAGTTCTTC. Protein sequence: CASFRPGLHNEQFF.